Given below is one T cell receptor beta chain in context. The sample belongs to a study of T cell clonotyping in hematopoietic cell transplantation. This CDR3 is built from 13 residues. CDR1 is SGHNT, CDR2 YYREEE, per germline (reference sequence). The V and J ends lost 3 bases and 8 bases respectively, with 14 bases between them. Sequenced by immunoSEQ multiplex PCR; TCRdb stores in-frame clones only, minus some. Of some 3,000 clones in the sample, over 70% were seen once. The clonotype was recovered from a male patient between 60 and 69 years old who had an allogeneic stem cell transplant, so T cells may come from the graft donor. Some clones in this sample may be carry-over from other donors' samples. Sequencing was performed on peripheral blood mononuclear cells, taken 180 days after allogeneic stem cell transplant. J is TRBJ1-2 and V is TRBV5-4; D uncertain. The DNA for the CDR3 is TGTGCCAGCAGCTGGGTTTTAACCCAGGGCTACACCTTC. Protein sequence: CASSWVLTQGYTF.